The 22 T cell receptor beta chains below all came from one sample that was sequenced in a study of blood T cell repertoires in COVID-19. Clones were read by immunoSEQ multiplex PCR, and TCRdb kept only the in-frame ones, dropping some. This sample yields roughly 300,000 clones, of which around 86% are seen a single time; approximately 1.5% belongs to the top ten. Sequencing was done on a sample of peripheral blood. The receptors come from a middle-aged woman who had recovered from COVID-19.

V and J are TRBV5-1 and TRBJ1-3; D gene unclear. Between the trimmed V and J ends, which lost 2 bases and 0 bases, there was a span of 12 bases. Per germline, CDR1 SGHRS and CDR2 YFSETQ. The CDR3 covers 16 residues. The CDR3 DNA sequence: TGCGCCAGCAGCTTTACAGCCGTCGGCTCTGGAAACACCATATATTTT. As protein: CASSFTAVGSGNTIYF.

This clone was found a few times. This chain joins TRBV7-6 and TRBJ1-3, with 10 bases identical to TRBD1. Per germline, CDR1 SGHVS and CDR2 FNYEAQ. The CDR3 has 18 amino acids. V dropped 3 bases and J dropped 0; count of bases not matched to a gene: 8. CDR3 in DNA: TGTGCCAGCAGCTTGCGGGACAGGGGTGTCAACTCTGGAAACACCATATATTTT. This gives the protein CASSLRDRGVNSGNTIYF. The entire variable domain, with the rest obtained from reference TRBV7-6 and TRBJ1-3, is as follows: GAGVSQSPRYKVTKRGQDVALRCDPISGHVSLYWYRQALGQGPEFLTYFNYEAQQDKSGLPNDRFSAERPEGSISTLTIQRTEQRDSAMYRCASSLRDRGVNSGNTIYFGEGSWLTVV.

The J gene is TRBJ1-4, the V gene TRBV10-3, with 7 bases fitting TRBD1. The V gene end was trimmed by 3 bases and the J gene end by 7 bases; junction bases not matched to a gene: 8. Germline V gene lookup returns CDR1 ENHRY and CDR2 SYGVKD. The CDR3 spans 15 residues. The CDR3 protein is CAISEGGRGGEKLFF. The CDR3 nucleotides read TGTGCCATCAGTGAAGGGGGCAGGGGAGGTGAAAAACTGTTTTTT.

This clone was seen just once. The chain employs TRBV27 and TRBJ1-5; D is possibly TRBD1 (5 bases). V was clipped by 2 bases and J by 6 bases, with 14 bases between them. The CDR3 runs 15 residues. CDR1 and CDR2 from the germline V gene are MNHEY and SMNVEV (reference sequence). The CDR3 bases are TGTGCCAGCAGTTTACTAGGGGCGGAGGGTCAGCCCCAGCATTTT. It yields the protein CASSLLGAEGQPQHF.

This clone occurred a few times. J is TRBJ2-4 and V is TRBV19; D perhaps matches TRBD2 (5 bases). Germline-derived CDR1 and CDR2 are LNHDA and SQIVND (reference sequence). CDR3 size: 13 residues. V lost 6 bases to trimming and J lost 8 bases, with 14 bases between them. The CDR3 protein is CASSHQVGDIQYF. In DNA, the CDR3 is TGTGCCAGTAGCCATCAAGTGGGAGACATTCAGTACTTC.

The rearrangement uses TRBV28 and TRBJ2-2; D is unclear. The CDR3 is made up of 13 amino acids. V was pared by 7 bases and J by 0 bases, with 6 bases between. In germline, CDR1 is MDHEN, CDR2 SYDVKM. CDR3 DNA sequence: TGTGCCAGCAATGAGGCGAACACCGGGGAGCTGTTTTTT. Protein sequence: CASNEANTGELFF.

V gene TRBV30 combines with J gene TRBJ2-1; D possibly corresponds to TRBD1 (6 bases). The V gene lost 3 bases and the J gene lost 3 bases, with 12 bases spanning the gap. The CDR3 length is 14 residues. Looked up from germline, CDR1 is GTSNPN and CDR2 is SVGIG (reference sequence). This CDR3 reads CAWSGDTNYNEQFF. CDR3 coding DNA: TGTGCCTGGAGCGGGGACACAAACTACAATGAGCAGTTCTTC.

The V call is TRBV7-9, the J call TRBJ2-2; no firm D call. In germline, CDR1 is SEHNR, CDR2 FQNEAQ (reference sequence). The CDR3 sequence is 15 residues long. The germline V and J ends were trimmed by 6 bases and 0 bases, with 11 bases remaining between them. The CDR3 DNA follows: TGTGCCAGCAGTCCCTTATGGCCGAACACCGGGGAGCTGTTTTTT. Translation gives CASSPLWPNTGELFF. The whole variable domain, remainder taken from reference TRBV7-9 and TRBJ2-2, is DTGVSQNPRHKITKRGQNVTFRCDPISEHNRLYWYRQTLGQGPEFLTYFQNEAQLEKSRLLSDRFSAERPKGSFSTLEIQRTEQGDSAMYLCASSPLWPNTGELFFGEGSRLTVL.

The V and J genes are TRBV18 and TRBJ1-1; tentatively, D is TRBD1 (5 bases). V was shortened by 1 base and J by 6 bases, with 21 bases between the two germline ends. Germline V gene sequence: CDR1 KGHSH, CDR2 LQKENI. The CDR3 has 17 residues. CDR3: CASSPQSGAALTAEAFF. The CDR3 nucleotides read TGTGCCAGCTCACCACAATCTGGGGCAGCCCTCACCGCTGAAGCTTTCTTT.

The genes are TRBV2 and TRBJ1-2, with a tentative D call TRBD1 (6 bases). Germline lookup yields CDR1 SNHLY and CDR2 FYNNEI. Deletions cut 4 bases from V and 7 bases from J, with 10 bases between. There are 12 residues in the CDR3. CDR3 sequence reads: CASSGEGGGYTF. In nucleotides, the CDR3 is TGTGCCAGCAGTGGGGAGGGGGGTGGCTACACCTTC.

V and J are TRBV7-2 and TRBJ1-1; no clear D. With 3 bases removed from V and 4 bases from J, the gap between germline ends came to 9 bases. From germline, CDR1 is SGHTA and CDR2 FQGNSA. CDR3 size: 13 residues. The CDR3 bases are TGTGCCAGCAGCTTCTCCGAGAGCACTGAAGCTTTCTTT. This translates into CASSFSESTEAFF.

CDR3 protein: CASSPPLWAEQFF. The CDR3 DNA reads TGTGCCAGCTCACCACCTCTCTGGGCTGAGCAGTTCTTC. V usage is TRBV18 and J usage is TRBJ2-1; no definite D call. From germline, CDR1 is KGHSH and CDR2 LQKENI. The CDR3 consists of 13 residues. Trimming removed 0 bases at V and 9 bases at J, with 9 bases between. Full variable domain (missing parts from reference TRBV18 and TRBJ2-1): NAGVMQNPRHLVRRRGQEARLRCSPMKGHSHVYWYRQLPEEGLKFMVYLQKENIIDESGMPKERFSAEFPKEGPSILRIQQVVRGDSAAYFCASSPPLWAEQFFGPGTRLTVL.

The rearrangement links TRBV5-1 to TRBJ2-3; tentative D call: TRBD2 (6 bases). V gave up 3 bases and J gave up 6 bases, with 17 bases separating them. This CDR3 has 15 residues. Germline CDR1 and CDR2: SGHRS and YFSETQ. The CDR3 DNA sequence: TGCGCCAGCAGCTCGGGACTTACCAATAGGGATACGCAGTATTTT. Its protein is CASSSGLTNRDTQYF.

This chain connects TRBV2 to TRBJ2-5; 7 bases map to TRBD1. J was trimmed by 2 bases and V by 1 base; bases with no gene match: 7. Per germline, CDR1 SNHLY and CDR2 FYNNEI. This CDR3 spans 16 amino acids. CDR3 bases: TGTGCCAGCAGTGAAGGTGTCAGGGGGTTGCAAGAGACCCAGTACTTC. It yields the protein CASSEGVRGLQETQYF.

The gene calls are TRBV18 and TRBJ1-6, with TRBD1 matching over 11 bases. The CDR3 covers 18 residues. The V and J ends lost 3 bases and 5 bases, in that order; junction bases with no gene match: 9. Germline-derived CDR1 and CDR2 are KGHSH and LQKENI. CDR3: CASSPRTGGGLDNSPLHF. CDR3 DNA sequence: TGTGCCAGCTCACCCCGGACAGGGGGCGGATTAGATAATTCACCCCTCCACTTT.

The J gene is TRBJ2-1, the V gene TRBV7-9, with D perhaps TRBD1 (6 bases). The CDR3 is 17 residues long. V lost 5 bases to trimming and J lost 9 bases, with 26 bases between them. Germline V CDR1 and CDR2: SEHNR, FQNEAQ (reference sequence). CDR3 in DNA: TGTGCCAGCAGCCACCCGGGACAAGGACCGTATTTCCCTGAGCAGTTCTTC. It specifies CASSHPGQGPYFPEQFF.

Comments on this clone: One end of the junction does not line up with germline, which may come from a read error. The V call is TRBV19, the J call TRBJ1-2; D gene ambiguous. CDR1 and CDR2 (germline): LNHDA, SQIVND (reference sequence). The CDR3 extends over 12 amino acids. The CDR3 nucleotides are TGTGCCAGTGGAGATCGACGAAAGGAATCCTCGTTC. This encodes CASGDRRKESSF.

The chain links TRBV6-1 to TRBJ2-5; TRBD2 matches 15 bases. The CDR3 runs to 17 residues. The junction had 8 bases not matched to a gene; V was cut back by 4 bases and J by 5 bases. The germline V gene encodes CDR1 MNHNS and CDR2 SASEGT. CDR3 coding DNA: TGTGCCAGCAGTGGAGGACTAGCGGGGGGGCTGGGTGAGACCCAGTACTTC. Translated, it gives CASSGGLAGGLGETQYF.

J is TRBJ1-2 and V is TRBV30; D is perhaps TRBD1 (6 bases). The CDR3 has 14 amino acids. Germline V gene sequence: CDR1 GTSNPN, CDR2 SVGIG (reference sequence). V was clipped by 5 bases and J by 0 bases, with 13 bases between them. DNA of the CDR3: TGTGCCTGGGCGACAGGACCTTCTAACTATGGCTACACCTTC. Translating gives CAWATGPSNYGYTF.

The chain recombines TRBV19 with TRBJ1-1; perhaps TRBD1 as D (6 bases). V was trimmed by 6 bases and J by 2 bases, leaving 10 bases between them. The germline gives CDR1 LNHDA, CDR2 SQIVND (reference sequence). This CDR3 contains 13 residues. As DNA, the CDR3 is TGTGCCAGTAGGGAGACAGGTAACACTGAAGCTTTCTTT. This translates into CASRETGNTEAFF.

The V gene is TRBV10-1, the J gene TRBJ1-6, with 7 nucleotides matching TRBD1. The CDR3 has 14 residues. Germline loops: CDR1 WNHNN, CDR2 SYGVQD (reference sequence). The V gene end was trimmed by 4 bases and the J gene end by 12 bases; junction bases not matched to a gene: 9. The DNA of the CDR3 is TGCGCCAGCAGTGCGAAACAGGGGCAGGAACCCCTCCACTTT. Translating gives CASSAKQGQEPLHF.

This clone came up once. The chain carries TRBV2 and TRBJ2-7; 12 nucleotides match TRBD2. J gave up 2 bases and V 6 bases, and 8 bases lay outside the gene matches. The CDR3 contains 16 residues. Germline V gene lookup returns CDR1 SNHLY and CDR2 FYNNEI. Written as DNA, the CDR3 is TGTGCCAGCAGACGAAGACTAGCGGGGGAGGCCTACGAGCAGTACTTC. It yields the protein CASRRRLAGEAYEQYF.